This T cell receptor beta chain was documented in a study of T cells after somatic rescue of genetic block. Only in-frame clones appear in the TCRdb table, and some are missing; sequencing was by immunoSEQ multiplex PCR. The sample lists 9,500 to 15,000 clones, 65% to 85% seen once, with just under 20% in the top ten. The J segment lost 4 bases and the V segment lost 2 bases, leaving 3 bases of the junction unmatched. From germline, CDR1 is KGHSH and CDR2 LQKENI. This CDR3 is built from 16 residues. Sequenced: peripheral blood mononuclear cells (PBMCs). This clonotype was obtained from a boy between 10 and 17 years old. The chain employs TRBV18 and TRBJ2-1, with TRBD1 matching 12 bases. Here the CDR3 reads CASSPGDRGLYNEQFF. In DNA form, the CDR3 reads TGTGCCAGCTCACCAGGGGACAGGGGGCTTTACAATGAGCAGTTCTTC.